This section outlines one TCR beta chain sequence together with its context. Antigen specificity is unknown. Additional DNA sequences in this sample encode the identical CDR3. These data are taken from a study of shared clonotypes between healthy human individuals. The overall study: Plates per donor: three CD4 naive, three CD4 memory, two CD8 naive, one CD8 memory.

General observations from the study: Larger estimated richness was generally recorded for naive subsets relative to memory subsets. Against clonotypes common to all four donors, non-shared ones had lower generation probabilities.

CD45RA+ naive and CD45RA-negative memory subsets were separated from CD4+ cells. With V trimmed by 1 base and J by 7 bases, 2 bases remained unmatched. CDR1 SQVTM and CDR2 ANQGSEA come from the germline V gene. The CDR3 is made up of 13 amino acids. Clones were sequenced by immunoSEQ multiplex PCR, and TCRdb holds only the in-frame ones, with some missing. The sample shows around 2.1 million clones, approximately 96% of them seen only once. V is TRBV29-1 and J is TRBJ2-7; 12 nucleotides match TRBD1. This clonotype was sampled from a man between 18 and 35 years old in good health. Sequenced: naive CD4+ T cells sorted from blood. Subset reported: CD45RA+ positively selected. CDR3 residues: CSVEGDRGREQYF. The DNA of the CDR3 is TGCAGCGTTGAAGGGGACAGGGGGCGTGAGCAGTACTTC.